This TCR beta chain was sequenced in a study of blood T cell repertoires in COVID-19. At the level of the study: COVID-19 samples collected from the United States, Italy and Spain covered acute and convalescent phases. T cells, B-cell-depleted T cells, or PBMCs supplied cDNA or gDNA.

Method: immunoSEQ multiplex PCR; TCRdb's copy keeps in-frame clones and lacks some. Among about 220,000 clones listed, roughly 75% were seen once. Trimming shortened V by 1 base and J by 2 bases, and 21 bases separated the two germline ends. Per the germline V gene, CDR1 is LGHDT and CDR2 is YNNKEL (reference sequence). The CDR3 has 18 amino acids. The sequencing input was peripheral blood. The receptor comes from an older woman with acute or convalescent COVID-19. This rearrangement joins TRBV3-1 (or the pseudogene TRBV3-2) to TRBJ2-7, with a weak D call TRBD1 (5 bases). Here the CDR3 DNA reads TGTGCCAGCAGCCAAGGAACACTTACCGGACACCAAGCCTACGAGCAGTACTTC. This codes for CASSQGTLTGHQAYEQYF.